This entry concerns a single TCR beta chain. The antigen is undetermined. These data belong to a study of T-cell memory formation after mild COVID-19. Study results and caveats: A subset of responding clones appeared in pre-infection memory, suggesting cross-reactive memory joined. Those CD4+ clones that contracted were mainly in CM and EM (CD8+ ones in EMRA). What remained unconfirmed was the SARS-CoV-2 specificity of second-wave clones peaking on day 37.

TCRdb re-called the 5' RACE reads through MiXCR, storing one row per CDR3 protein. The sample contains about 470,000 distinct CDR3 sequences, roughly 18% of which appear only once. CDR1 and CDR2 (germline): DFQATT, SNEGSKA (reference sequence). V lost 0 bases, J lost 6 bases, and 21 bases lay in between. This CDR3 is 16 amino acids long. This TCR came from an adult woman who had mild COVID-19 (a few samples of this study predate the infection). Cell type and time point are not known. J is TRBJ2-7 and V is TRBV20-1; no definite D call. The sequencing input was PBMCs or a T cell subset sorted from them (not recorded which). The CDR3 coding sequence is TGCAGTGCTAGAGATTTAGAGGACCTGGACCCATTCGAGCAGTACTTC. Its protein is CSARDLEDLDPFEQYF.